The clone carrying this T cell receptor beta chain was seen a handful of times. TCRdb used MiXCR to reprocess the RT-PCR reads, holding one entry per CDR3 protein. The sample lists more than 550,000 distinct CDR3 sequences; about 14% were seen once. The sequence was obtained from a female donor in good health, serving as a healthy control. The sequenced material came from memory CD4+ T cells from blood.

The CDR3 DNA is TGTGCCAGTAACTCGGGACAGGGGGCTCGGGAGCAGTACTTC. Translated: CASNSGQGAREQYF. This sequence joins TRBV19 and TRBJ2-7, with 12 bases identical to TRBD1. Looked up from germline, CDR1 is LNHDA and CDR2 is SQIVND (reference sequence). The CDR3 has 14 residues. The V segment lost 7 bases and the J segment 7 bases; nucleotides outside the gene matches: 8.